The 15 T cell receptor beta chains below were found in one sample sequenced in a study of blood T cell repertoires in COVID-19. Measured with immunoSEQ multiplex PCR; TCRdb has only the in-frame clones, and not every one. The data show about 150,000 clones, approximately 81% seen once. Source material: PBMCs or T cells enriched from blood (not recorded which). The receptors originated from a woman in her forties or fifties who had recovered from COVID-19.

This chain connects TRBV28 to TRBJ2-5, with TRBD2 matching over 15 bases. Germline CDR1 is MDHEN and CDR2 is SYDVKM. The CDR3 length is 13 residues. The CDR3 reads CARTSGRAETQYF. CDR3 nucleotide sequence: TGTGCGCGGACTAGCGGGAGGGCAGAGACCCAGTACTTC.

The chain couples TRBV2 to TRBJ1-1; D is unclear. Trimming cost V 5 bases and J 4 bases, with 14 bases left between them. The CDR3 totals 14 residues. The germline V gene encodes CDR1 SNHLY and CDR2 FYNNEI. The CDR3 loop is CASSTSRPPTEAFF. The CDR3 nucleotides read TGTGCCAGCAGTACCTCCAGGCCGCCCACTGAAGCTTTCTTT.

The chain links TRBV18 to TRBJ2-3, with TRBD2 identical over 9 bases. The trim removed 5 bases at V and 0 bases at J, leaving 3 bases unmatched. The germline V gene encodes CDR1 KGHSH and CDR2 LQKENI. This CDR3 comprises 15 residues. CDR3 DNA sequence: TGTGCCAGCTCATTGCGGGAGGGGAGCACAGATACGCAGTATTTT. The encoded protein is CASSLREGSTDTQYF.

V gene TRBV6-1 combines with J gene TRBJ2-2; tentative D call: TRBD2 (6 bases). In germline, CDR1 is MNHNS, CDR2 SASEGT. V lost 0 bases and J 4 bases, leaving 9 bases between the germline ends. The CDR3 length is 15 residues. The CDR3 DNA reads as TGTGCCAGCAGTGAAGCAAGCGGGTCCACCGGGGAGCTGTTTTTT. The encoded protein is CASSEASGSTGELFF.

This rearrangement joins TRBV5-6 to TRBJ1-2; D gene uncertain. Trimming pared 0 bases from V and 7 bases from J, leaving 4 bases between. CDR1 is SGHDT and CDR2 is YYEEEE in the germline V gene. The CDR3 sequence is 11 residues long. The CDR3 nucleotides are TGTGCCAGCAGCTTGGCGAGTGGCTACACCTTC. Its translation is CASSLASGYTF.

The chain links TRBV19 to TRBJ1-5, with a tentative D call TRBD1 (5 bases). The length of the CDR3 is 12 residues. The V end was cut by 5 bases, the J end by 7 bases, with 9 bases between. The germline gives CDR1 LNHDA, CDR2 SQIVND (reference sequence). The CDR3 sequence is CASSDQGQPQHF. CDR3 DNA: TGTGCCAGTAGTGACCAGGGACAGCCCCAGCATTTT.

This clone has a single count. This rearrangement joins TRBV5-1 to TRBJ2-1; 8 bases map to TRBD1. Germline-derived CDR1 and CDR2 are SGHRS and YFSETQ. The CDR3 has 16 residues. Trimming took 4 bases from V and 4 from J; bases not matched to a gene: 10. The CDR3 region has the DNA TGCGCCAGCAGCGAAGTCCCGGGACAGGATTACAATGAGCAGTTCTTC. As protein: CASSEVPGQDYNEQFF.

The rearrangement joins TRBV3-1 (or the pseudogene TRBV3-2) to TRBJ1-6; D may be TRBD1 (5 bases). Germline values: CDR1 LGHDT, CDR2 YNNKEL (reference sequence). The V end lost 6 bases, the J end lost 3 bases, and 12 bases lay between the germline ends. The CDR3 is 15 amino acids. CDR3 nucleotide sequence: TGTGCCAGCAGAACACAGGACGTCTATAATTCACCCCTCCACTTT. Its translation: CASRTQDVYNSPLHF.

The rearrangement uses TRBV27 and TRBJ2-7; D might be TRBD1 (6 bases). CDR1 and CDR2 from the germline V gene are MNHEY and SMNVEV (reference sequence). The CDR3 totals 12 residues. V lost 6 bases to trimming and J lost 5 bases, with 11 bases between them. The CDR3 reads CASSLQGHEQYF. In DNA form, the CDR3 reads TGTGCCAGCAGCCTACAGGGCCACGAGCAGTACTTC.

This chain joins TRBV7-3 and TRBJ2-5; 7 bases are shared with TRBD2. CDR1 SGHTA and CDR2 FQGTGA come from the germline V gene. V lost 5 bases to trimming and J lost 2 bases; unmatched junction nucleotides: 8. This CDR3 contains 15 residues. CDR3: CASSALGGWQETQYF. The CDR3, as DNA: TGTGCCAGCAGCGCCTTGGGGGGGTGGCAAGAGACCCAGTACTTC. Full variable domain (outside the CDR3, taken from reference TRBV7-3 and TRBJ2-5): GAGVSQTPSNKVTEKGKYVELRCDPISGHTALYWYRQSLGQGPEFLIYFQGTGAADDSGLPNDRFFAVRPEGSVSTLKIQRTERGDSAVYLCASSALGGWQETQYFGPGTRLLVL.

The chain joins TRBV19 to TRBJ1-1; the D is unclear. Germline lookup yields CDR1 LNHDA and CDR2 SQIVND (reference sequence). The CDR3 covers 14 residues. V shed 1 base and J shed 5 bases, with 11 bases lying between them. The DNA for the CDR3 is TGTGCCAGTAGTATAGTGGCAGGTTGGACTGAAGCTTTCTTT. Its protein product is CASSIVAGWTEAFF.

The rearrangement links TRBV9 to TRBJ2-3; D gene unclear. CDR3 length: 14 residues. V lost 3 bases to trimming and J lost 0 bases, with 8 bases between them. The V gene's germline CDR1 is SGDLS and CDR2 YYNGEE. CDR3 amino acids: CASSATRSTDTQYF. CDR3 nucleotides: TGTGCCAGCAGCGCTACCAGGAGCACAGATACGCAGTATTTT. Based on the CDR3 plus reference TRBV9 and TRBJ2-3, the full variable domain is DSGVTQTPKHLITATGQRVTLRCSPRSGDLSVYWYQQSLDQGLQFLIQYYNGEERAKGNILERFSAQQFPDLHSELNLSSLELGDSALYFCASSATRSTDTQYFGPGTRLTVL.

The gene calls are TRBV12-3 or TRBV12-4 and TRBJ1-2; no clear D gene. The CDR3 loop spans 12 amino acids. V was cut by 3 bases and J by 7 bases, with 9 bases left in between. DNA for the CDR3: TGTGCCAGCAGTTTGAACAGTCCTGGCTACACCTTC. This codes for CASSLNSPGYTF.

The CDR3 protein is CASSGEGNTGELFF. DNA of the CDR3: TGTGCCAGCAGCGGGGAGGGGAACACCGGGGAGCTGTTTTTT. The chain carries TRBV5-8 and TRBJ2-2, with TRBD2 identical over 7 bases. CDR1 and CDR2 from the germline V gene are SGHTS and YDEGEE. CDR3 length: 14 residues. V shed 4 bases, J shed 1 base, and the junction held 1 base outside the gene matches.

CDR3 amino acids: CASSMGTNQPQHF. The CDR3 DNA reads as TGTGCCAGCAGCATGGGGACTAATCAGCCCCAGCATTTT. This chain joins TRBV7-9 and TRBJ1-5, with D possibly being TRBD1 (5 bases). V lost 5 bases to trimming and J lost 4 bases, with 9 bases between them. Germline V gives CDR1 SEHNR, CDR2 FQNEAQ (reference sequence). CDR3 length equals 13 residues.